Listed below are T cell receptor beta chains from one sample, sequenced in a study of response to subunit inactivated influenza vaccine. TCRdb fed the RT-PCR reads into MiXCR, producing one record per CDR3 protein. The table includes a few hundred thousand distinct CDR3 sequences, 20% to 25% detected once. The sequences come from PBMCs from blood, collected less than 22 months after vaccination. All receptors come from a man aged 45 to 70 who received an inactivated influenza vaccine. CDR3s include the opening cysteine and the closing phenylalanine or tryptophan. D genes are given only for firm matches. Size tells how often a clone was seen (once, few, many) or the class of an expanded clone, and some rows leave it out.

v_gene: TRBV6-5
d_gene: .
abundance: .
j_gene: TRBJ2-1
CDR3nt: TGTGCCAGCAGCGATGTGGGGAATGAGCAGTTCTTC
CDR3aa: CASSDVGNEQFF

v_gene: TRBV4-2
d_gene: .
abundance: once
j_gene: TRBJ2-3
CDR3nt: TGTGCCAGCAGCCAAGATCCCCCCCCGGCTCGGAGCACAGATACGCAGTATTTT
CDR3aa: CASSQDPPPARSTDTQYF

v_gene: TRBV20-1
d_gene: .
abundance: few
j_gene: TRBJ1-1
CDR3nt: TGCAGTGCTAGTCCACAAACGAACACTGAAGCTTTCTTT
CDR3aa: CSASPQTNTEAFF

v_gene: TRBV6-1
d_gene: .
abundance: many
j_gene: TRBJ1-1
CDR3nt: TGTGCCAGCAAGCCGGGACCCTCAACTGAAGCTTTCTTT
CDR3aa: CASKPGPSTEAFF

v_gene: TRBV5-1
d_gene: TRBD1
abundance: few
j_gene: TRBJ1-1
CDR3nt: TGCGCCAGCAGCACCGGACAGGGATACACTGAAGCTTTCTTT
CDR3aa: CASSTGQGYTEAFF

v_gene: TRBV6-5
d_gene: .
abundance: .
j_gene: TRBJ1-5
CDR3nt: TGTGCCAGCAGTTTTGGTCCGGGCAGCAGCAATCAGCCCCAGCATTTT
CDR3aa: CASSFGPGSSNQPQHF

v_gene: TRBV15
d_gene: .
abundance: few
j_gene: TRBJ1-6
CDR3nt: TGTGCCACCAGCGGCCGACAGACTGATAATTCACCCCTCCACTTT
CDR3aa: CATSGRQTDNSPLHF

v_gene: TRBV30
d_gene: .
abundance: .
j_gene: TRBJ2-2
CDR3nt: TGTGCCTGGGGATGGAACACCGGGGAGCTGTTTTTT
CDR3aa: CAWGWNTGELFF

v_gene: TRBV6-2/TRBV6-3
d_gene: TRBD2
abundance: .
j_gene: TRBJ2-3
CDR3nt: TGTGCCAGCAGCTTGGATACTAGCGGGGATAACACAGATACGCAGTATTTT
CDR3aa: CASSLDTSGDNTDTQYF

v_gene: TRBV29-1
d_gene: TRBD1
abundance: many
j_gene: TRBJ1-4
CDR3nt: TGCAGCGTCTTGACAGGGGTTGAGGAAAAACTGTTTTTT
CDR3aa: CSVLTGVEEKLFF

v_gene: TRBV10-1
d_gene: .
abundance: .
j_gene: TRBJ2-3
CDR3nt: TGCGCCAGCAGTCCAGGGGTAGATACGCAGTATTTT
CDR3aa: CASSPGVDTQYF

v_gene: TRBV12-3/TRBV12-4
d_gene: .
abundance: many
j_gene: TRBJ1-5
CDR3nt: TGTGCCAGCAGTTCTCAGGTGGATGGTCAGCCCCAGCATTTT
CDR3aa: CASSSQVDGQPQHF

v_gene: TRBV4-3
d_gene: .
abundance: few
j_gene: TRBJ2-1
CDR3nt: TGCGCCAGCAGCCAAGATCTCGGGATAGCCTACAATGAGCAGTTCTTC
CDR3aa: CASSQDLGIAYNEQFF

v_gene: TRBV10-2
d_gene: TRBD2
abundance: .
j_gene: TRBJ2-1
CDR3nt: TGCGCCAGCAGTGTGTTTGGGGGAGGGAATGAGCAGTTCTTC
CDR3aa: CASSVFGGGNEQFF

v_gene: TRBV6-5
d_gene: TRBD1
abundance: .
j_gene: TRBJ2-5
CDR3nt: TGTGCCAGCAGTTACGGGACAGGGCTGGAGACCCAGTACTTC
CDR3aa: CASSYGTGLETQYF

v_gene: TRBV5-1
d_gene: TRBD1
abundance: few
j_gene: TRBJ1-2
CDR3nt: TGCGCCAGCAGCTCAACCATCGGGACAGGGAGGGATGGCTACACCTTC
CDR3aa: CASSSTIGTGRDGYTF

v_gene: TRBV7-2
d_gene: .
abundance: many
j_gene: TRBJ1-1
CDR3nt: TGTGCCAGCAGCTTTGGGGGTGGCCGCACTGAAGCTTTCTTT
CDR3aa: CASSFGGGRTEAFF

v_gene: TRBV20-1
d_gene: TRBD2
abundance: few
j_gene: TRBJ2-1
CDR3nt: TGCAGTGCTAGAGCCGGGACTAGCGGGAGCGTCAACAATGAGCAGTTCTTC
CDR3aa: CSARAGTSGSVNNEQFF

v_gene: TRBV5-1
d_gene: .
abundance: .
j_gene: TRBJ1-1
CDR3nt: TGCGCCAGCAGCGGAGGGAAGGGCACTGAAGCTTTCTTT
CDR3aa: CASSGGKGTEAFF

v_gene: TRBV6-1
d_gene: TRBD2
abundance: few
j_gene: TRBJ2-3
CDR3nt: TGTGCCAGCAGTGAAGGACCCGGGGGGGGTGTTTATACGCAGTATTTT
CDR3aa: CASSEGPGGGVYTQYF

v_gene: TRBV12-3/TRBV12-4
d_gene: TRBD1
abundance: .
j_gene: TRBJ2-3
CDR3nt: TGTGCCAGCAGACCCACAGGGGTCACAGATACGCAGTATTTT
CDR3aa: CASRPTGVTDTQYF

v_gene: TRBV19
d_gene: TRBD1
abundance: .
j_gene: TRBJ1-1
CDR3nt: TGTGCCAGTATTCCGACAGGGACGTACACTGAAGCTTTCTTT
CDR3aa: CASIPTGTYTEAFF

v_gene: TRBV6-2/TRBV6-3
d_gene: TRBD1
abundance: .
j_gene: TRBJ2-5
CDR3nt: TGTGCCAGCAGTTACCTTTCGGGACAGGGTCAAGAGACCCAGTACTTC
CDR3aa: CASSYLSGQGQETQYF

v_gene: TRBV2
d_gene: .
abundance: few
j_gene: TRBJ2-1
CDR3nt: TGTGCCAGCGAGCCCCACACCTCCTACAATGAGCAGTTCTTC
CDR3aa: CASEPHTSYNEQFF

v_gene: TRBV3-1
d_gene: TRBD2
abundance: few
j_gene: TRBJ2-4
CDR3nt: TGTGCCAGCAGGCTAGCGGGAGTTGGCAAAAACATTCAGTACTTC
CDR3aa: CASRLAGVGKNIQYF

v_gene: TRBV5-1
d_gene: .
abundance: .
j_gene: TRBJ2-2
CDR3nt: TGCGCCAGCAGCTTGTCACAGTCGAACACCGGGGAGCTGTTTTTT
CDR3aa: CASSLSQSNTGELFF

v_gene: TRBV7-6
d_gene: TRBD1
abundance: many
j_gene: TRBJ1-1
CDR3nt: TGTGCCAGCAGCTTAGGATTGGGGACAGGTGAAGCTTTCTTT
CDR3aa: CASSLGLGTGEAFF

v_gene: TRBV7-8
d_gene: .
abundance: .
j_gene: TRBJ1-4
CDR3nt: TGTGCCAGCAGCCCTCGACAGGCGGGGGAAAAACTGTTTTTT
CDR3aa: CASSPRQAGEKLFF

v_gene: TRBV24-1
d_gene: TRBD2
abundance: few
j_gene: TRBJ2-5
CDR3nt: TGTGCCACCAGTACGACTAGCGGGAGCGTAGAGACCCAGTACTTC
CDR3aa: CATSTTSGSVETQYF

v_gene: TRBV20-1
d_gene: .
abundance: .
j_gene: TRBJ2-3
CDR3nt: TGCAGTGCTGGGGACAGCACAGATACGCAGTATTTT
CDR3aa: CSAGDSTDTQYF

v_gene: TRBV20-1
d_gene: TRBD2
abundance: few
j_gene: TRBJ2-1
CDR3nt: TGCAGTGCTAACGACCTAGCGGGGGGGCCCCATGAGCAGTTCTTC
CDR3aa: CSANDLAGGPHEQFF

v_gene: TRBV28
d_gene: TRBD2
abundance: many
j_gene: TRBJ2-3
CDR3nt: TGTGCCAGCAGTAGTATAGCGGGAAATACGCAGTATTTT
CDR3aa: CASSSIAGNTQYF